These 25 T cell receptor beta chains share one sample of origin, sequenced in a study of naive and memory T cell subsets. The SP2 primer and nested alpha and beta constant region primers amplified ligated cDNA in four rounds. TCRdb passed the UMI-ligation and nested PCR reads through MiXCR, listing each CDR3 protein once. The sample lists under 25,000 distinct CDR3 sequences; approximately 5.7% were seen once. Treatment in this sample: skin biopsy from PPD injection site in Mantoux-positive individual. The library had UMIs added by 3' ligation of an oligonucleotide to TCR cDNA. This sample comprised skin, obtained from a tuberculin skin test site. These receptors all come from an adult in good health.

J is TRBJ2-2 and V is TRBV2; 7 positions agree with TRBD1. The germline V gene encodes CDR1 SNHLY and CDR2 FYNNEI. The CDR3 contains 14 residues. Germline trimming cut 5 bases from V and 3 bases from J; bases unmatched to any gene: 3. The CDR3 nucleotides read TGTGCCAGCAGTCGACAGGGCCACACCGGGGAGCTGTTTTTT. Amino acid sequence: CASSRQGHTGELFF. Filled out from reference TRBV2 and TRBJ2-2, the complete variable domain reads EPEVTQTPSHQVTQMGQEVILRCVPISNHLYFYWYRQILGQKVEFLVSFYNNEISEKSEIFDDQFSVERPDGSNFTLKIRSTKLEDSAMYFCASSRQGHTGELFFGEGSRLTVL.

The table lists this clonotype with many counts. The J gene is TRBJ1-5, the V gene TRBV4-1; the match to TRBD1 covers 7 bases. Germline loops: CDR1 MGHRA, CDR2 YSYEKL. V lost 0 bases and J lost 5; bases outside the gene matches: 4. This CDR3 comprises 15 residues. CDR3 residues: CASSQDGDSYQPQHF. The CDR3 DNA reads as TGCGCCAGCAGCCAAGATGGGGACAGCTATCAGCCCCAGCATTTT.

Ten or more counts support this clonotype. This chain joins TRBV4-2 and TRBJ2-7; D is perhaps TRBD1 (5 bases). V was clipped by 0 bases and J by 3 bases, with 18 bases between them. The CDR3 has 17 residues. Germline V lookup: CDR1 LGHNA, CDR2 YNFKEQ. CDR3 amino acids: CASSQEYTGRVGYEQYF. CDR3 DNA: TGTGCCAGCAGCCAAGAATATACGGGCAGGGTTGGCTACGAGCAGTACTTC.

This clonotype was detected ten times or more. The rearrangement joins TRBV10-3 to TRBJ2-1; 7 bases line up with TRBD2. The CDR3 runs 19 residues. The V gene end was trimmed by 3 bases and the J gene end by 0 bases; junction bases not matched to a gene: 14. CDR1 ENHRY and CDR2 SYGVKD come from the germline V gene. CDR3 protein: CAISDHMVSGFRSYNEQFF. CDR3 DNA: TGTGCCATCAGTGATCATATGGTTAGCGGGTTCCGCTCCTACAATGAGCAGTTCTTC.

The chain recombines TRBV5-4 with TRBJ2-1; 10 bases match TRBD2. Per germline, CDR1 SGHNT and CDR2 YYREEE (reference sequence). The CDR3 totals 15 residues. With 3 bases clipped from V and 7 bases from J, the junction kept 7 bases outside the gene matches. CDR3 DNA: TGTGCCAGCAGCTCTGGGGCTAGCGGGAGTAATGAGCAGTTCTTC. It is translated as CASSSGASGSNEQFF.

This clonotype was observed many times. The chain links TRBV6-2 or TRBV6-3 to TRBJ2-2; 8 bases align to TRBD2. The length of the CDR3 is 15 residues. Losses at the gene ends were 2 bases for V and 2 bases for J; bases not matched to a gene: 1. Per germline, CDR1 MNHEY and CDR2 SVGEGT. The CDR3 sequence is CASSYGLANTGELFF. CDR3 DNA sequence: TGTGCCAGCAGTTACGGACTAGCTAACACCGGGGAGCTGTTTTTT.

This clonotype was detected many times. The chain combines TRBV6-5 with TRBJ1-3; 7 nucleotides line up with TRBD1. V shed 6 bases and J 2 bases; nucleotides not matched to a gene: 10. The CDR3 loop spans 16 amino acids. Looked up from germline, CDR1 is MNHEY and CDR2 is SVGAGI. CDR3 region: CASSRRQGQTGNTIYF. CDR3 DNA: TGTGCCAGCAGCCGGAGACAGGGCCAAACTGGAAACACCATATATTTT.

This clonotype has just a few counts. The J gene is TRBJ1-2, the V gene TRBV6-2 or TRBV6-3; D unclear. This CDR3 contains 13 residues. Trimming shortened V by 2 bases and J by 5 bases, and 9 bases separated the two germline ends. The germline CDR1 and CDR2 sequences are MNHEY and SVGEGT. CDR3 nucleotide sequence: TGTGCCAGCAGTTACGCACGGGGTTATGGCTACACCTTC. This sequence encodes CASSYARGYGYTF.

In this sample, this clonotype turned up many times. The CDR3 sequence: CSARDGRLLTGELFF. CDR3 sequence (DNA): TGCAGTGCTAGAGATGGGAGGCTTCTCACCGGGGAGCTGTTTTTT. This chain connects TRBV20-1 to TRBJ2-2; D is possibly TRBD2 (6 bases). The CDR3 covers 15 residues. Trimming took 0 bases from V and 4 from J, leaving 12 bases between them. From germline, CDR1 is DFQATT and CDR2 SNEGSKA (reference sequence).

Note on this clonotype: Since a much larger clone is just one base distant, this may be a read error. Given the absence of the conserved phenylalanine or tryptophan at the CDR3 end, a read error is likely. The genes are TRBV12-3 or TRBV12-4 and TRBJ2-5; 9 nucleotides align to TRBD2. V shed 3 bases, J shed 4 bases, and the junction held 6 bases outside the gene matches. CDR3 length: 15 residues. DNA for the CDR3: TGTGCCAGCAGTTTGGTTAGCGGGAGAGGAGAGACCCAGTACTCC. It translates to CASSLVSGRGETQYS.

The rearrangement uses TRBV11-2 and TRBJ2-3; either TRBD1 or TRBD2 may fit D (5 bases each). CDR1 and CDR2 (germline): SGHAT, FQNNGV. The CDR3 covers 16 residues. V gave up 0 bases and J gave up 8 bases, with 18 bases separating them. The CDR3 DNA is TGTGCCAGCAGCTTAGATGGGGCTAGCCCAGAGTTTACGCAGTATTTT. Amino acid sequence: CASSLDGASPEFTQYF.

This clonotype was picked up many times. This chain connects TRBV20-1 to TRBJ1-2; maybe TRBD1 (6 bases). V was pared by 3 bases and J by 3 bases, with 8 bases between. Per germline, CDR1 DFQATT and CDR2 SNEGSKA (reference sequence). CDR3 size: 12 residues. The CDR3 loop is CSASRTDYGYTF. CDR3 DNA sequence: TGCAGTGCTAGCCGGACAGACTATGGCTACACCTTC.

This clonotype has ten or more counts. The chain couples TRBV9 to TRBJ2-1; 11 nucleotides line up with TRBD2. Germline CDR1 SGDLS, CDR2 YYNGEE. Trimming cost V 3 bases and J 5 bases; bases outside gene matches: 7. The CDR3 is 16 residues long. Here the CDR3 DNA reads TGTGCCAGCAGCGAGACACCGGGACTAGCGGACAATGAGCAGTTCTTC. It yields the protein CASSETPGLADNEQFF.

This clonotype was detected only a few times. J is TRBJ1-5 and V is TRBV30; 7 positions agree with TRBD1. The CDR3 is 15 residues long. Germline CDR1 and CDR2: GTSNPN and SVGIG (reference sequence). J was trimmed by 1 base and V by 0 bases; bases with no gene match: 3. The CDR3 sequence is CAWSVRGQSNQPQHF. The CDR3 DNA follows: TGTGCCTGGAGTGTACGGGGACAGAGCAATCAGCCCCAGCATTTT.

This clonotype was counted many times. J is TRBJ2-5 and V is TRBV9; no definite D call. The CDR3 totals 14 residues. Germline loops: CDR1 SGDLS, CDR2 YYNGEE. V gave up 4 bases and J gave up 5 bases, with 15 bases separating them. CDR3 region: CASSTFTGGETQYF. For the CDR3, the DNA is TGTGCCAGCAGCACGTTCACGGGTGGGGAGACCCAGTACTTC. Using reference TRBV9 and TRBJ2-5 for the parts outside the CDR3, the full variable domain is DSGVTQTPKHLITATGQRVTLRCSPRSGDLSVYWYQQSLDQGLQFLIQYYNGEERAKGNILERFSAQQFPDLHSELNLSSLELGDSALYFCASSTFTGGETQYFGPGTRLLVL.

There are many counts of this clonotype. The CDR3 sequence: CASHGPQKPQHF. In nucleotides, the CDR3 is TGTGCCTCCCACGGACCACAAAAGCCCCAGCATTTT. The J gene is TRBJ1-5, the V gene TRBV28; D is undetermined. The V end lost 11 bases, the J end lost 8 bases, and 16 bases lay between the germline ends. CDR1 MDHEN and CDR2 SYDVKM come from the germline V gene. This CDR3 region has 12 residues.

This clonotype was observed a few times. This rearrangement joins TRBV12-3 or TRBV12-4 to TRBJ1-5, with D perhaps matching TRBD1 (5 bases). The CDR3 sequence is 13 residues long. Trimming pared 6 bases from V and 4 bases from J, leaving 10 bases between. CDR3 residues: CASSLRVNQPQHF. In nucleotides, the CDR3 is TGTGCCAGCAGCCTCAGGGTTAATCAGCCCCAGCATTTT.

Within the sample, this clonotype is medium-sized. J is TRBJ2-7 and V is TRBV7-2; D could derive from TRBD1 or TRBD2 (5 bases each). Germline loops: CDR1 SGHTA, CDR2 FQGNSA. V lost 5 bases, J lost 3 bases, and 14 bases lay in between. This CDR3 comprises 14 residues. The DNA for the CDR3 is TGTGCCAGCAGCAACCGGGACGGCTTCTACGAGCAGTACTTC. It codes for CASSNRDGFYEQYF.

This clonotype was recorded many times. The V call is TRBV29-1, the J call TRBJ2-1; the match to TRBD2 covers 12 bases. CDR1 and CDR2 (germline): SQVTM, ANQGSEA. V was clipped by 4 bases and J by 9 bases; unmatched bases: 4. The CDR3 has 13 amino acids. CDR3 DNA: TGCAGCGTTGGGCCACTAGCGGGGGGTGAGCAGTTCTTC. Translating gives CSVGPLAGGEQFF.

Only a few counts were recorded for this clonotype. This rearrangement joins TRBV18 to TRBJ1-5; D unresolved. The ends were cut back, 4 bases at V and 4 bases at J, with 14 bases in the middle. Per germline, CDR1 KGHSH and CDR2 LQKENI. The CDR3 consists of 15 residues. The DNA of the CDR3 is TGTGCCAGCTCACAGGACGTCTGGGAGAATCAGCCCCAGCATTTT. This gives the protein CASSQDVWENQPQHF. Full variable domain (outside the CDR3, taken from reference TRBV18 and TRBJ1-5): NAGVMQNPRHLVRRRGQEARLRCSPMKGHSHVYWYRQLPEEGLKFMVYLQKENIIDESGMPKERFSAEFPKEGPSILRIQQVVRGDSAAYFCASSQDVWENQPQHFGDGTRLSIL.

In its sample, this clonotype was seen a few times. The genes are TRBV29-1 and TRBJ2-7, with 10 positions matching TRBD2. CDR1 is SQVTM, CDR2 ANQGSEA, per germline. This CDR3 spans 13 amino acids. Trimming removed 4 bases from V and 7 bases from J; junction bases left unmatched: 7. The CDR3 region has the DNA TGCAGCGTTGGAGCGGGAGGGGAGCGGGAGCAGTACTTC. Protein sequence: CSVGAGGEREQYF.

This clonotype was seen many times. The chain recombines TRBV9 with TRBJ2-1, with no clear D. The CDR3 has 14 amino acids. The V gene lost 0 bases and the J gene lost 8 bases, with 12 bases spanning the gap. CDR1 is SGDLS and CDR2 is YYNGEE in the germline V gene. The CDR3 loop is CASSVAGVMDEQFF. CDR3 nucleotide sequence: TGTGCCAGCAGCGTAGCAGGTGTGATGGATGAGCAGTTCTTC.

This clonotype was seen a handful of times. The rearrangement joins TRBV30 to TRBJ2-5; no definite D call. The germline V gene has CDR1 GTSNPN and CDR2 SVGIG (reference sequence). This CDR3 contains 13 residues. Trimming pared 2 bases from V and 0 bases from J, leaving 7 bases between. CDR3 loop: CAWSRTDQETQYF. Written as DNA, the CDR3 is TGTGCCTGGAGTCGGACCGACCAAGAGACCCAGTACTTC.

Comments on this clonotype: This may be a read error: a much more frequent sequence differs by one nucleotide. The CDR3 spells CASKKNRDEQFF. The CDR3, as DNA: TGTGCCAGCAAAAAAAACAGGGATGAGCAGTTCTTC. This chain joins TRBV7-2 and TRBJ2-1, with D maybe TRBD1 (6 bases). The V end lost 7 bases, the J end lost 8 bases, and 12 bases lay between the germline ends. Germline CDR1 SGHTA, CDR2 FQGNSA. This CDR3 contains 12 residues.

This clonotype was detected many times. The J gene is TRBJ2-3, the V gene TRBV4-2, with 8 bases matching TRBD2. CDR1 is LGHNA and CDR2 is YNFKEQ in the germline V gene. This CDR3 is 18 amino acids long. V was clipped by 0 bases and J by 0 bases; unmatched bases: 8. CDR3 nucleotides: TGTGCCAGCAGCCAAGAGACGGGAGTAGCGGGGAGCACAGATACGCAGTATTTT. The encoded protein is CASSQETGVAGSTDTQYF.